The present T cell receptor (beta chain) was sequenced within a study of CD8 T cells in ankylosing spondylitis. TCRdb fed the 5' RACE reads into MiXCR, producing one record per CDR3 protein. The repertoire holds approximately 300,000 distinct CDR3 sequences, with 20% as singletons. The length of the CDR3 is 14 residues. V lost 4 bases and J lost 1; bases outside the gene matches: 1. Germline assignment: CDR1 ENHRY and CDR2 SYGVKD. This clonotype showed up just a few times. The chain joins TRBV10-3 to TRBJ2-3; 8 nucleotides align to TRBD2. The receptor was isolated from a male donor with ankylosing spondylitis or in good health (not recorded which). The sequencing sample was made of blood, either unsorted or a sorted T cell fraction (not recorded which). The CDR3 region has the DNA TGTGCCATCAGTGGCGGGGGGCGCACAGATACGCAGTATTTT. It encodes CAISGGGRTDTQYF.